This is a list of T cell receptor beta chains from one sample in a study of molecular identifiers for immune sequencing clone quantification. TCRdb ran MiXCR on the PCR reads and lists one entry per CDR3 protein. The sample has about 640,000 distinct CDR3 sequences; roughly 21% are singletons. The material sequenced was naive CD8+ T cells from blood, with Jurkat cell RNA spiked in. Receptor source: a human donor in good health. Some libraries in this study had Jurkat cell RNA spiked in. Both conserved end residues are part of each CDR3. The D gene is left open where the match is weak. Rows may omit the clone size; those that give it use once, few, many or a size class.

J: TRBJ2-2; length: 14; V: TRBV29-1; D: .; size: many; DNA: TGCAGCGTTGATCGGGGCTTGAACACCGGGGAGCTGTTTTTT; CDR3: CSVDRGLNTGELFF
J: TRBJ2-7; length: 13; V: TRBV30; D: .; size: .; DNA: TGTGCCTGGAGTGTACGACACTTCTGCGAGCAGTACTTC; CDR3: CAWSVRHFCEQYF
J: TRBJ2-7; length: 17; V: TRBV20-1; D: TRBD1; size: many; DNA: TGCAGTGCTTGGGACGGGCTGGCGGGACAGGGGACCTACGAGCAGTACTTC; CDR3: CSAWDGLAGQGTYEQYF
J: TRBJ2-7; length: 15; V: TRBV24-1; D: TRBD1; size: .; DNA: TGTGCCACCAGTGATTGGACAGGCTTCTTCTGCGGGCAGTACTTC; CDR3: CATSDWTGFFCGQYF
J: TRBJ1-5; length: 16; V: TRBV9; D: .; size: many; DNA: TGTGCCAGCAGCGTAGCTGGCAGGGAGGTCAATCAGCCCCAGCATTTT; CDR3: CASSVAGREVNQPQHF
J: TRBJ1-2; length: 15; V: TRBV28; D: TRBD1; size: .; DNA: TGTGCCTGCAGCCCGCGGGGACAGGGGAACTATGGCTACACCTTC; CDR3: CACSPRGQGNYGYTF
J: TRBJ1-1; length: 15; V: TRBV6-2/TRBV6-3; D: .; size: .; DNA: TGTGCCAGCAGCCCCTGGCAGGGTATGAACACTGAAGCTTTCTTT; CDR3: CASSPWQGMNTEAFF
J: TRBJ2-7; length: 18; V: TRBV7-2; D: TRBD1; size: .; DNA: TGTGCCAGCAGCCCCCGTTTGGCTGGGACAGGGGGATTTGAAGAGCAGTACTTC; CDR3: CASSPRLAGTGGFEEQYF
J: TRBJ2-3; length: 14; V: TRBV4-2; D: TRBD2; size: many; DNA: TGTGCCAGCAGCCAGGGCGGGAGGGCAGATACGCAGTATTTT; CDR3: CASSQGGRADTQYF
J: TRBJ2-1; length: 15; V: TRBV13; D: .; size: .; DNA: TGTGCCAGCAGCACGGGAATTTCCGTTTACAATGAGCAGTTCTTC; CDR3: CASSTGISVYNEQFF
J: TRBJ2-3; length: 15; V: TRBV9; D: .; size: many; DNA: TGTGCCAGCAGCGTAGCGGGGAGTAGCACAGATACGCAGTATTTT; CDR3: CASSVAGSSTDTQYF
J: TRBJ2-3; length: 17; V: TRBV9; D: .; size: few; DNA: TGTGCCAGCAGCTCAGAGGGATTGGCGGTTAGCACAGATACGCAGTATTTT; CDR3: CASSSEGLAVSTDTQYF
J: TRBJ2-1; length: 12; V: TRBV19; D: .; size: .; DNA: TGTGCCAGTAATACTCTAGGGAATGAGCAGTTCTTC; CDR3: CASNTLGNEQFF
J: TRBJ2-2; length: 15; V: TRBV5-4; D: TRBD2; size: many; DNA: TGTGCCAGCAGACGTAGCGGGAGAGACCCCGGGGAGCTGTTTTTT; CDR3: CASRRSGRDPGELFF
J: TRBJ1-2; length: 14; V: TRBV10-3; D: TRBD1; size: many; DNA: TGTGCCATCAGAGCCGGGACAGACCCCTATGGCTACACCTTC; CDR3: CAIRAGTDPYGYTF
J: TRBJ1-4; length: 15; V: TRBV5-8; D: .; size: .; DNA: TGTGCCAGCACCTTACGGCGTCCAACTAATGAAAAACTGTTTTTT; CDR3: CASTLRRPTNEKLFF
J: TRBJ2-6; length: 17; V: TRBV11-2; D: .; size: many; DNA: TGTGCCAGCAGCAGCCGGGACCGAAGCTCTGGGGCCAACGTCCTGACTTTC; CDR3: CASSSRDRSSGANVLTF
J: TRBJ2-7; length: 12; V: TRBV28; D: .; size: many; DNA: TGTGCCAGCAGTTTCGGGTACGGCGAGCAGTACTTC; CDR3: CASSFGYGEQYF
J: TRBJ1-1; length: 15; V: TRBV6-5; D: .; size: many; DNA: TGTGCCAGCAGTTACTCGGGAACAGGGTACACTGAAGCTTTCTTT; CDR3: CASSYSGTGYTEAFF
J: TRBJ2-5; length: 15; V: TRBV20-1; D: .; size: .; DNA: TGCAGTGCTCACGGGCGCGGGATCTCCCAAGAGACCCAGTACTTC; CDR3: CSAHGRGISQETQYF
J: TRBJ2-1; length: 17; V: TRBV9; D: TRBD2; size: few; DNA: TGTGCCAGCAGCCCTAGCCTGGCGGGACTAGCCGACGATGAGCAGTTCTTC; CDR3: CASSPSLAGLADDEQFF
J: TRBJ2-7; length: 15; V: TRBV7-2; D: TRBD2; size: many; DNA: TGTGCCAGCAGTGAAGGACTAGCGGGAGTGTACGAGCAGTACTTC; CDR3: CASSEGLAGVYEQYF
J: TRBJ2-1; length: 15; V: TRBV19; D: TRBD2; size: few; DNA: TGTGCCAGTAGCCCTAGCGGGACGGGAGTTAGTGAGCAGTTCTTC; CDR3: CASSPSGTGVSEQFF
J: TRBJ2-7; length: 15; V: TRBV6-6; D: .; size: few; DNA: TGTGCCAGCAGTTCCCCCGGGGCCACGGGGGACGAGCAGTACTTC; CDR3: CASSSPGATGDEQYF
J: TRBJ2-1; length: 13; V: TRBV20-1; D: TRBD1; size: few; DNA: TGCAGTGCTAGCGTGGGACAGCACAATGAGCAGTTCTTC; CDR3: CSASVGQHNEQFF
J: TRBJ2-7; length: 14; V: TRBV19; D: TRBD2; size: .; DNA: TGTGCCAGTAGTCGCGGGGGGGGCCTAAACGAGCAGTGCTTC; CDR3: CASSRGGGLNEQCF
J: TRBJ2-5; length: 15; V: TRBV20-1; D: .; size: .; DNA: TGCAGTGCTACCCGAGGGATAGGGGGTTGGGAGACCCAGTACTTC; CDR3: CSATRGIGGWETQYF
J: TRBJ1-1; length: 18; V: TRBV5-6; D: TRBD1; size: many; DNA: TGTGCCAGCAGCCTCACGGGACAGGGCTATTTACGAGACACTGAAGCTTTCTTT; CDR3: CASSLTGQGYLRDTEAFF